A selection of T cell receptor beta chains follows, all from one sample in a study of radiotherapy plus CTLA-4 blockade in lung cancer. Measured with immunoSEQ multiplex PCR; TCRdb has only the in-frame clones, and not every one. This sample has approximately 100,000 clones, with roughly 84% found just once. Source: peripheral blood, taken from a patient treated with radiotherapy plus ipilimumab. Receptor source: a human donor with non-small cell lung cancer that progressed on radiotherapy plus ipilimumab. Some clones in this sample may be carry-over from other donors' samples. The CDR3 runs from the conserved cysteine through the conserved F or W. Each record gives: V gene, clone size, J gene, D gene, CDR3 protein, CDR3 DNA. D genes are given only for firm matches. Not every row has a clone size; where given, it reads once, few, many or a size class.

v_call: TRBV27; clone_size: -; j_call: TRBJ1-1; d_call: -; cdr3_aa: CASSSWGRRIMNTEAFF; cdr3_nt: TGTGCCAGCAGTTCCTGGGGGCGGAGAATTATGAACACTGAAGCTTTCTTT
v_call: TRBV7-3; clone_size: -; j_call: TRBJ1-1; d_call: -; cdr3_aa: CASSLNAANTEAFF; cdr3_nt: TGTGCCAGCAGCTTAAACGCAGCGAACACTGAAGCTTTCTTT
v_call: TRBV18; clone_size: -; j_call: TRBJ1-2; d_call: -; cdr3_aa: CASSSLGATNYGYTF; cdr3_nt: TGTGCCAGCTCTTCTTTAGGTGCTACTAACTATGGCTACACCTTC
v_call: TRBV7-8; clone_size: -; j_call: TRBJ1-2; d_call: -; cdr3_aa: CASSLGAAGDYGYTF; cdr3_nt: TGTGCCAGCAGCTTAGGTGCCGCAGGGGACTATGGCTACACCTTC
v_call: TRBV6-5; clone_size: -; j_call: TRBJ2-7; d_call: TRBD1; cdr3_aa: CASSRTGAYEQYF; cdr3_nt: TGTGCCAGCAGTAGGACAGGGGCCTACGAGCAGTACTTC
v_call: TRBV5-1; clone_size: -; j_call: TRBJ2-1; d_call: TRBD2; cdr3_aa: CASSRQLARGGSYNEQFF; cdr3_nt: TGCGCCAGCAGCAGGCAACTAGCGCGGGGGGGATCCTACAATGAGCAGTTCTTC
v_call: TRBV7-9; clone_size: -; j_call: TRBJ1-4; d_call: -; cdr3_aa: CASSPTTANEKLFF; cdr3_nt: TGTGCCAGCAGCCCCACGACGGCTAATGAAAAACTGTTTTTT
v_call: TRBV4-3; clone_size: -; j_call: TRBJ2-7; d_call: -; cdr3_aa: CASSQDSRSHQSYEQYF; cdr3_nt: TGCGCCAGCAGCCAAGATAGTAGGTCCCACCAATCCTACGAGCAGTACTTC
v_call: TRBV7-9; clone_size: -; j_call: TRBJ1-3; d_call: -; cdr3_aa: CASSPKGIVSGNTIYF; cdr3_nt: TGTGCCAGCAGCCCAAAGGGCATAGTCTCTGGAAACACCATATATTTT
v_call: TRBV6-6; clone_size: -; j_call: TRBJ1-6; d_call: TRBD1; cdr3_aa: CASRQGQGGNSPLHF; cdr3_nt: TGTGCCAGCAGGCAAGGACAGGGCGGTAATTCACCCCTCCACTTT
v_call: TRBV13; clone_size: -; j_call: TRBJ2-7; d_call: -; cdr3_aa: CASSLGGLPYEQYF; cdr3_nt: TGTGCCAGCAGCTTAGGTGGACTACCCTACGAGCAGTACTTC
v_call: TRBV7-2; clone_size: -; j_call: TRBJ2-5; d_call: -; cdr3_aa: CASSFFETQYF; cdr3_nt: TGTGCCAGCAGCTTCTTTGAGACCCAGTACTTC
v_call: TRBV9; clone_size: -; j_call: TRBJ2-5; d_call: -; cdr3_aa: CASSPRDRETQYF; cdr3_nt: TGTGCCAGCAGCCCCAGGGATCGAGAGACCCAGTACTTC
v_call: TRBV19; clone_size: few; j_call: TRBJ2-6; d_call: TRBD1; cdr3_aa: CASSSQGAGANVLTF; cdr3_nt: TGTGCCAGTAGTTCACAGGGGGCTGGGGCCAACGTCCTGACTTTC
v_call: TRBV25-1; clone_size: -; j_call: TRBJ2-7; d_call: -; cdr3_aa: CASSENPFGYEQYF; cdr3_nt: TGTGCCAGCAGTGAAAATCCTTTCGGTTACGAGCAGTACTTC
v_call: TRBV9; clone_size: -; j_call: TRBJ2-3; d_call: TRBD2; cdr3_aa: CASSVVNSGGADTQYF; cdr3_nt: TGTGCCAGCAGCGTAGTTAATAGCGGGGGGGCAGATACGCAGTATTTT
v_call: TRBV9; clone_size: -; j_call: TRBJ1-1; d_call: -; cdr3_aa: CASSVGAQEGEAFF; cdr3_nt: TGTGCCAGCAGCGTAGGGGCCCAGGAAGGTGAAGCTTTCTTT
v_call: TRBV7-2; clone_size: once; j_call: TRBJ1-2; d_call: TRBD1; cdr3_aa: CASSQGQGHGYTF; cdr3_nt: TGTGCCAGCAGCCAAGGACAGGGGCATGGCTACACCTTC
v_call: TRBV5-4; clone_size: -; j_call: TRBJ2-1; d_call: -; cdr3_aa: CASSPPGKEQFF; cdr3_nt: TGTGCCAGCAGCCCTCCGGGCAAGGAGCAGTTCTTC
v_call: TRBV15; clone_size: few; j_call: TRBJ2-1; d_call: TRBD2; cdr3_aa: CATSSGGVYNEQFF; cdr3_nt: TGTGCCACCAGCTCCGGGGGGGTCTACAATGAGCAGTTCTTC
v_call: TRBV5-1; clone_size: -; j_call: TRBJ2-3; d_call: TRBD1; cdr3_aa: CASSATGSTDTQYF; cdr3_nt: TGCGCCAGCAGCGCGACAGGGAGCACAGATACGCAGTATTTT
v_call: TRBV18; clone_size: -; j_call: TRBJ2-1; d_call: -; cdr3_aa: CASAAMAGGYNEQFF; cdr3_nt: TGTGCCAGCGCCGCGATGGCGGGCGGCTACAATGAGCAGTTCTTC
v_call: TRBV4-3; clone_size: once; j_call: TRBJ2-7; d_call: -; cdr3_aa: CASSQGTDTYEQYF; cdr3_nt: TGCGCCAGCAGCCAAGGAACGGACACCTACGAGCAGTACTTC
v_call: TRBV11-1; clone_size: -; j_call: TRBJ2-3; d_call: TRBD2; cdr3_aa: CASGLKRGGDTDTQYF; cdr3_nt: TGTGCCAGCGGACTTAAGCGGGGGGGCGACACAGATACGCAGTATTTT
v_call: TRBV10-3; clone_size: -; j_call: TRBJ2-3; d_call: TRBD2; cdr3_aa: CAISESRGLDAQYF; cdr3_nt: TGTGCCATCAGTGAGTCGCGAGGACTAGACGCGCAGTATTTT
v_call: TRBV23-1; clone_size: -; j_call: TRBJ1-6; d_call: -; cdr3_aa: CASREKTPLHF; cdr3_nt: TGCGCCAGCAGGGAGAAAACACCCCTCCACTTT
v_call: TRBV10-3; clone_size: few; j_call: TRBJ1-4; d_call: -; cdr3_aa: CAISESDEKLFF; cdr3_nt: TGTGCCATCAGTGAGTCGGATGAAAAACTGTTTTTT
v_call: TRBV11-2; clone_size: -; j_call: TRBJ2-2; d_call: -; cdr3_aa: CASTEKRRGSTGELFF; cdr3_nt: TGTGCCAGCACCGAGAAGCGGCGGGGAAGCACCGGGGAGCTGTTTTTT
v_call: TRBV19; clone_size: -; j_call: TRBJ2-5; d_call: TRBD2; cdr3_aa: CASSTWRGGYQETQYF; cdr3_nt: TGTGCCAGTAGCACCTGGCGGGGGGGGTACCAAGAGACCCAGTACTTC
v_call: TRBV27; clone_size: -; j_call: TRBJ2-5; d_call: -; cdr3_aa: CASSKTRDSPLAEQETQYF; cdr3_nt: TGTGCCAGCAGCAAGACTCGGGACAGTCCCCTAGCGGAGCAAGAGACCCAGTACTTC
v_call: TRBV7-3; clone_size: -; j_call: TRBJ1-1; d_call: -; cdr3_aa: CASSPTTPNTEAFF; cdr3_nt: TGTGCCAGCAGCCCGACGACACCGAACACTGAAGCTTTCTTT
v_call: TRBV6-1; clone_size: -; j_call: TRBJ1-4; d_call: -; cdr3_aa: CAIEGLPGGEKLFF; cdr3_nt: TGTGCCATCGAAGGGCTTCCCGGGGGTGAAAAACTGTTTTTT
v_call: TRBV9; clone_size: -; j_call: TRBJ1-2; d_call: -; cdr3_aa: CASSVAPGSDYGYTF; cdr3_nt: TGTGCCAGCAGCGTAGCTCCAGGGTCTGATTATGGCTACACCTTC
v_call: TRBV5-1; clone_size: -; j_call: TRBJ1-1; d_call: -; cdr3_aa: CASSLGRGLRQTEAFF; cdr3_nt: TGCGCCAGCAGCTTGGGGCGAGGGTTACGACAAACTGAAGCTTTCTTT
v_call: TRBV12-5; clone_size: -; j_call: TRBJ2-1; d_call: -; cdr3_aa: CASGSGPARNEQFF; cdr3_nt: TGTGCTAGTGGTTCGGGACCCGCCCGGAATGAGCAGTTCTTC
v_call: TRBV10-3; clone_size: few; j_call: TRBJ1-2; d_call: -; cdr3_aa: CAITLDPSTSGYTF; cdr3_nt: TGTGCCATCACCCTGGACCCCTCTACCTCTGGCTACACCTTC
v_call: TRBV10-3; clone_size: few; j_call: TRBJ2-2; d_call: TRBD1; cdr3_aa: CAISPGTGGSGELFF; cdr3_nt: TGTGCCATCAGTCCCGGGACAGGGGGCTCCGGGGAGCTGTTTTTT
v_call: TRBV6-6; clone_size: -; j_call: TRBJ1-1; d_call: -; cdr3_aa: CASSYSRARTEAFF; cdr3_nt: TGTGCCAGCAGTTACAGCAGGGCCCGCACTGAAGCTTTCTTT
v_call: TRBV29-1; clone_size: -; j_call: TRBJ2-5; d_call: -; cdr3_aa: CSVERTLPETQYF; cdr3_nt: TGCAGCGTTGAACGGACCCTACCGGAGACCCAGTACTTC
v_call: TRBV30; clone_size: -; j_call: TRBJ1-3; d_call: -; cdr3_aa: CAWSLGVSGNTIYF; cdr3_nt: TGTGCCTGGAGTTTAGGGGTTTCTGGAAACACCATATATTTT
v_call: TRBV29-1; clone_size: once; j_call: TRBJ1-1; d_call: -; cdr3_aa: CSGQENTEAFF; cdr3_nt: TGCAGCGGACAAGAGAACACTGAAGCTTTCTTT
v_call: TRBV28; clone_size: -; j_call: TRBJ1-1; d_call: -; cdr3_aa: CASGENTEAFF; cdr3_nt: TGTGCCAGCGGGGAGAACACTGAAGCTTTCTTT
v_call: TRBV21-1; clone_size: -; j_call: TRBJ2-7; d_call: -; cdr3_aa: CASSKRAPNPYEQYF; cdr3_nt: TGTGCCAGCAGCAAAAGGGCCCCGAATCCCTACGAGCAGTACTTC
v_call: TRBV10-3; clone_size: -; j_call: TRBJ2-2; d_call: TRBD1; cdr3_aa: CATRGQGNTGELFF; cdr3_nt: TGTGCCACGCGAGGACAGGGGAACACCGGGGAGCTGTTTTTT
v_call: TRBV2; clone_size: -; j_call: TRBJ1-1; d_call: TRBD1; cdr3_aa: CASSERGRTEAFF; cdr3_nt: TGTGCCAGCAGTGAAAGGGGGCGGACTGAAGCTTTCTTT
v_call: TRBV7-2; clone_size: -; j_call: TRBJ1-4; d_call: -; cdr3_aa: CASSLATARGQEKLFF; cdr3_nt: TGTGCCAGCAGCTTAGCCACAGCACGCGGTCAGGAAAAACTGTTTTTT
v_call: TRBV6-4; clone_size: few; j_call: TRBJ2-2; d_call: -; cdr3_aa: CASSLALGTGELFF; cdr3_nt: TGTGCCAGCAGCCTCGCCCTAGGGACCGGGGAGCTGTTTTTT
v_call: TRBV4-3; clone_size: -; j_call: TRBJ1-2; d_call: -; cdr3_aa: CASSPRGRADGYTF; cdr3_nt: TGCGCCAGCAGCCCCCGAGGCAGGGCAGATGGCTACACCTTC
v_call: TRBV6-5; clone_size: few; j_call: TRBJ1-3; d_call: -; cdr3_aa: CASSYSGITGNTIYF; cdr3_nt: TGTGCCAGCAGTTACTCAGGGATCACTGGAAACACCATATATTTT
v_call: TRBV5-1; clone_size: -; j_call: TRBJ1-6; d_call: -; cdr3_aa: CASSLEGGTGNSPLHF; cdr3_nt: TGCGCCAGCAGCTTAGAGGGAGGAACTGGTAATTCACCCCTCCACTTT
v_call: TRBV4-3; clone_size: -; j_call: TRBJ1-1; d_call: -; cdr3_aa: CASSVGQGGFSEAFF; cdr3_nt: TGCGCCAGCAGCGTCGGGCAGGGAGGGTTTTCTGAAGCTTTCTTT
v_call: TRBV28; clone_size: -; j_call: TRBJ1-2; d_call: -; cdr3_aa: CASSSTGGVNYGYTF; cdr3_nt: TGTGCCAGCAGTTCCACGGGAGGGGTAAACTATGGCTACACCTTC
v_call: TRBV7-2; clone_size: -; j_call: TRBJ2-5; d_call: TRBD1; cdr3_aa: CASSLQGARETQYF; cdr3_nt: TGTGCCAGCAGCTTACAGGGGGCGAGGGAGACCCAGTACTTC
v_call: TRBV5-4; clone_size: -; j_call: TRBJ1-2; d_call: -; cdr3_aa: CASSLYPGSGYTF; cdr3_nt: TGTGCCAGCAGCTTGTATCCCGGAAGTGGCTACACCTTC
v_call: TRBV6-5; clone_size: -; j_call: TRBJ1-1; d_call: -; cdr3_aa: CASTERPGRNTEAFF; cdr3_nt: TGTGCCAGCACCGAACGACCAGGTAGAAACACTGAAGCTTTCTTT
v_call: TRBV6-6; clone_size: -; j_call: TRBJ2-7; d_call: TRBD1; cdr3_aa: CASRWTGASYEQYF; cdr3_nt: TGTGCCAGCAGATGGACAGGGGCCTCCTACGAGCAGTACTTC
v_call: TRBV11-2; clone_size: -; j_call: TRBJ1-2; d_call: -; cdr3_aa: CASSFLKPVGYTF; cdr3_nt: TGTGCCAGCAGCTTCTTAAAGCCCGTTGGCTACACCTTC
v_call: TRBV5-1; clone_size: once; j_call: TRBJ1-3; d_call: TRBD1; cdr3_aa: CASSDQGGGNTIYF; cdr3_nt: TGCGCCAGCAGCGATCAGGGGGGAGGAAACACCATATATTTT
v_call: TRBV27; clone_size: -; j_call: TRBJ2-6; d_call: TRBD2; cdr3_aa: CASSFGGTGANVLTF; cdr3_nt: TGTGCCAGCAGTTTCGGGGGGACTGGGGCCAACGTCCTGACTTTC
v_call: TRBV18; clone_size: once; j_call: TRBJ1-4; d_call: -; cdr3_aa: CASSPTQSNEKLFF; cdr3_nt: TGTGCCAGCTCACCAACACAGTCTAATGAAAAACTGTTTTTT